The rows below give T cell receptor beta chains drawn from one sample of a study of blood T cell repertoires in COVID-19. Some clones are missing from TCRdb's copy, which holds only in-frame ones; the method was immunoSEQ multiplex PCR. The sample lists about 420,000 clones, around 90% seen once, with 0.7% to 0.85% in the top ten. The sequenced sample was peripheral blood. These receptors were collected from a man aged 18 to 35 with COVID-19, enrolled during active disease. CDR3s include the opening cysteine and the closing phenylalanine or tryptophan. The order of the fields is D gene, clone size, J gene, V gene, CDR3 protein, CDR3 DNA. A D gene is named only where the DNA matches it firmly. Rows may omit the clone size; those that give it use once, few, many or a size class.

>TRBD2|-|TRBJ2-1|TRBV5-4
CASSLVAGGYNEQFF
TGTGCCAGCAGCTTGGTAGCGGGGGGGTACAATGAGCAGTTCTTC
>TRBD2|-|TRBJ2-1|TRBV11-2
CASSLTSGRIYNEQFF
TGTGCCAGCAGCTTGACGAGCGGGAGGATTTACAATGAGCAGTTCTTC
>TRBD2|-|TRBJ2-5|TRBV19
CASSRTSGQETQYF
TGTGCCAGTAGTCGGACTAGCGGCCAAGAGACCCAGTACTTC
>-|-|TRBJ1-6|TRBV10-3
CAISDGSSYNSPLHF
TGTGCCATCAGTGACGGGAGCTCCTATAATTCACCCCTCCACTTT
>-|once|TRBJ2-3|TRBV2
CASSEWAVSTDTQYF
TGTGCCAGCAGTGAGTGGGCAGTTAGCACAGATACGCAGTATTTT
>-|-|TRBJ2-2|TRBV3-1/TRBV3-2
CASSQGSLSTGELFF
TGTGCCAGCAGCCAAGGTTCACTTAGCACCGGGGAGCTGTTTTTT
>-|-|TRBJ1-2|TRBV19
CASSGLTPYNYGYTF
TGTGCCAGTAGTGGACTTACCCCATATAACTATGGCTACACCTTC
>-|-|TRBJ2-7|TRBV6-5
CASSYSSASSYEQYF
TGTGCCAGCAGTTACTCCTCCGCGAGCTCCTACGAGCAGTACTTC
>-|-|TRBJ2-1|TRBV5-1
CASRPAGGSSQNEQFF
TGCGCCAGCAGGCCCGCCGGAGGGTCTTCGCAGAATGAGCAGTTCTTC
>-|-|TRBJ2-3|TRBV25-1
CASSAGVRTDTQYF
TGTGCCAGCAGCGCCGGGGTCCGCACAGATACGCAGTATTTT
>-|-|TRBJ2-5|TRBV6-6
CASSYGGSQETQYF
TGTGCCAGCAGTTACGGTGGTAGTCAAGAGACCCAGTACTTC
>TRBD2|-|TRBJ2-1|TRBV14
CASSQVSGIAGPALYNEQFF
TGTGCCAGCAGCCAAGTTTCCGGTATAGCGGGGCCGGCTCTCTACAATGAGCAGTTCTTC
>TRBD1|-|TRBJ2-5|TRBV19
CASTRLDRGVVTQYF
TGTGCCAGTACCCGGTTGGACAGGGGCGTGGTGACCCAGTACTTC
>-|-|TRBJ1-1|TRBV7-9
CASRTGMDTEAFF
TGTGCCAGCAGGACAGGCATGGACACTGAAGCTTTCTTT
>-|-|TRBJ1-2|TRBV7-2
CASSLDRAGSGYTF
TGTGCCAGCAGCTTAGATAGGGCTGGGAGTGGCTACACCTTC
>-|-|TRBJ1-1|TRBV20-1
CSASRGIATEAFF
TGCAGTGCTAGTAGAGGGATCGCCACTGAAGCTTTCTTT
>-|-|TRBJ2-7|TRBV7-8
CASSPVDRGSEQYF
TGTGCCAGCAGCCCGGTGGACAGAGGTTCCGAGCAGTACTTC
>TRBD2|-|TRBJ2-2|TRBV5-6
CASSLLAGVTGELFF
TGTGCCAGCAGCCTACTAGCGGGAGTTACCGGGGAGCTGTTTTTT
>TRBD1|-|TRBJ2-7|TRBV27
CASSLGTGFNEQYF
TGTGCCAGCAGTTTAGGGACAGGGTTTAACGAGCAGTACTTC